These 13 T cell receptor beta chains share one sample of origin, sequenced in a study of T cell changes during pregnancy in multiple sclerosis. The data were produced by immunoSEQ multiplex PCR, yet TCRdb's version contains in-frame clones alone and is incomplete. The data show 45,000 or so clones, with 75% to 95% seen just once and around 10% held by the top ten. The sample here was CD8+ T cells from peripheral blood mononuclear cells, taken after pregnancy. The receptors come from a female donor with multiple sclerosis, enrolled in a pregnancy study.

This chain joins TRBV5-4 and TRBJ1-2, with D possibly being TRBD1 (6 bases). From germline, CDR1 is SGHNT and CDR2 YYREEE (reference sequence). The V gene lost 4 bases and the J gene lost 8 bases, with 9 bases spanning the gap. This CDR3 comprises 11 residues. Here the CDR3 reads CASSLGGGYTF. Here the CDR3 DNA reads TGTGCCAGCAGCCTGGGGGGCGGCTACACCTTC.

The rearrangement uses TRBV2 and TRBJ1-1; a weak D match, TRBD1 (5 bases). The germline gives CDR1 SNHLY, CDR2 FYNNEI. This CDR3 has 13 residues. V gave up 3 bases and J gave up 5 bases, with 10 bases separating them. CDR3 nucleotide sequence: TGTGCCAGCAGTGACAGGGTAAGGACTGAAGCTTTCTTT. Protein sequence: CASSDRVRTEAFF.

The gene calls are TRBV5-1 and TRBJ2-1; D call uncertain. Germline values: CDR1 SGHRS, CDR2 YFSETQ. This CDR3 spans 11 amino acids. V lost 1 base and J 8 bases, leaving 4 bases between the germline ends. CDR3 nucleotides: TGCGCCAGCAGCTTGTCTTATGAGCAGTTCTTC. Protein sequence: CASSLSYEQFF. Drawing the rest from reference TRBV5-1 and TRBJ2-1, the complete variable domain is KAGVTQTPRYLIKTRGQQVTLSCSPISGHRSVSWYQQTPGQGLQFLFEYFSETQRNKGNFPGRFSGRQFSNSRSEMNVSTLELGDSALYLCASSLSYEQFFGPGTRLTVL.

The gene calls are TRBV10-2 and TRBJ1-2; no clear D gene. There are 13 residues in the CDR3. The germline CDR1 and CDR2 sequences are WSHSY and SAAADI. Trimming removed 2 bases from V and 2 bases from J, with 6 bases in between. CDR3 in DNA: TGCGCCAGCAGTGAGACGGGGAACTATGGCTACACCTTC. Its translation: CASSETGNYGYTF.

The chain couples TRBV6-5 to TRBJ2-1, with 7 bases fitting TRBD1. V dropped 2 bases and J dropped 0; count of bases not matched to a gene: 1. The CDR3 is 15 residues long. CDR1 is MNHEY and CDR2 is SVGAGI in the germline V gene. DNA of the CDR3: TGTGCCAGCAGTTACCAGGGGGACTCCTACAATGAGCAGTTCTTC. It encodes CASSYQGDSYNEQFF.

The chain is built from TRBV4-1 and TRBJ1-1, with 9 bases that match TRBD1. Germline loops: CDR1 MGHRA, CDR2 YSYEKL. The V segment lost 1 base and the J segment 3 bases; nucleotides outside the gene matches: 9. CDR3 length equals 17 residues. In DNA form, the CDR3 reads TGCGCCAGCAGCCAAGGAAACCGGGACAGGGACCACACTGAAGCTTTCTTT. Translated, it gives CASSQGNRDRDHTEAFF.

The gene calls are TRBV11-2 and TRBJ2-1; no reliable D call. This CDR3 region has 17 residues. Trimming pared 5 bases from V and 0 bases from J, leaving 17 bases between. Germline assignment: CDR1 SGHAT and CDR2 FQNNGV. This CDR3 reads CASSDYARGVSYNEQFF. CDR3 bases: TGTGCCAGCAGCGATTACGCGCGCGGCGTCTCCTACAATGAGCAGTTCTTC.

The genes are TRBV5-8 and TRBJ2-1; 7 positions match TRBD1. CDR1 and CDR2 (germline): SGHTS, YDEGEE. After removal of 1 base from V and 4 bases from J, the junction contained 8 bases not matched to a gene. This CDR3 is built from 16 residues. CDR3 in DNA: TGTGCCAGCAGCTTGCGGGGACAGACCAGTTACAATGAGCAGTTCTTC. Protein: CASSLRGQTSYNEQFF.

V and J are TRBV4-2 and TRBJ1-1; D gene unclear. The CDR3 is made up of 15 amino acids. Germline lookup yields CDR1 LGHNA and CDR2 YNFKEQ. Trimming stripped 0 bases from V and 1 base from J, with 9 bases between. DNA for the CDR3: TGTGCCAGCAGCCAAGAGCGGCTGGGGAACACTGAAGCTTTCTTT. This translates into CASSQERLGNTEAFF.

The rearrangement links TRBV5-1 to TRBJ1-1; unclear D gene. The CDR3 spans 15 residues. Trimming left V 3 bases short and J 1 base short, with 13 bases between. Germline V gene data show CDR1 as SGHRS and CDR2 as YFSETQ. CDR3 in amino acids: CASSYFGEQNTEAFF. Written as DNA, the CDR3 is TGCGCCAGCAGCTACTTTGGGGAGCAGAACACTGAAGCTTTCTTT.

V is TRBV7-6 and J is TRBJ2-7; D not resolved. Germline-derived CDR1 and CDR2 are SGHVS and FNYEAQ. The CDR3 spans 12 residues. V lost 1 base and J 4 bases, leaving 5 bases between the germline ends. The CDR3 nucleotides read TGTGCCAGCAGCTTAGGAGAGTACGAGCAGTACTTC. Translating it yields CASSLGEYEQYF. Based on the CDR3 plus reference TRBV7-6 and TRBJ2-7, the full variable domain is GAGVSQSPRYKVTKRGQDVALRCDPISGHVSLYWYRQALGQGPEFLTYFNYEAQQDKSGLPNDRFSAERPEGSISTLTIQRTEQRDSAMYRCASSLGEYEQYFGPGTRLTVT.

This clone was counted a few times. The chain links TRBV6-1 to TRBJ1-1, with 10 bases matching TRBD1. Germline V gives CDR1 MNHNS, CDR2 SASEGT. V was clipped by 3 bases and J by 11 bases; unmatched bases: 12. This CDR3 spans 15 amino acids. The CDR3 DNA sequence: TGTGCCAGCAGTGAGGGACAGGGGTCCCTGTTTCGGGCTTTCTTT. It codes for CASSEGQGSLFRAFF.

This chain joins TRBV25-1 and TRBJ2-7; 10 nucleotides match TRBD1. Germline-derived CDR1 and CDR2 are MGHDK and SYGVNS. J lost 2 bases, V lost 6 bases, and 7 bases had no gene match. The CDR3 runs 15 residues. For the CDR3, the DNA is TGTGCCAGCAGCCCCGGGACAGGGGTTACCTACGAGCAGTACTTC. Protein: CASSPGTGVTYEQYF.